This entry lists 4 T cell receptor beta chains sequenced from one sample in a study of a mutant IDH1 vaccine in newly diagnosed glioma. No antigens are known for them. Time point: week 23, last vaccination. It was 300 ug of mutant IDH1 20-mer peptide that made up each vaccine dose, given with topical imiquimod. TCRdb's copy holds only in-frame clones and misses some; the assay was immunoSEQ multiplex PCR. The sample has about 20,000 clones, approximately 78% seen once; the top ten hold about 13%. Material: PBMCs, obtained from a glioma patient whose treatment included an IDH1 peptide vaccine. These TCRs come from a man aged 30 to 45 with glioma.

The chain couples TRBV28 to TRBJ2-7; 9 positions agree with TRBD2. The CDR3 loop spans 15 amino acids. Trimming removed 0 bases from V and 5 bases from J; junction bases left unmatched: 5. The germline V gene encodes CDR1 MDHEN and CDR2 SYDVKM. CDR3 protein: CASSLWREGPHEQYF. CDR3 nucleotide sequence: TGTGCCAGCAGTTTATGGCGGGAGGGTCCGCACGAGCAGTACTTC.

The chain combines TRBV6-1 with TRBJ2-1, with 8 bases fitting TRBD1. With 7 bases clipped from V and 6 bases from J, the junction kept 5 bases outside the gene matches. This CDR3 region has 13 residues. The V gene's germline CDR1 is MNHNS and CDR2 SASEGT. The CDR3, as DNA: TGTGCCAGCACTCTCGGACAGGGCAATGAGCAGTTCTTC. It yields the protein CASTLGQGNEQFF.

The chain combines TRBV7-9 with TRBJ2-7; D might be TRBD1 (7 bases). The CDR3 length is 17 residues. V lost 5 bases and J 0 bases, leaving 20 bases between the germline ends. CDR1 is SEHNR and CDR2 is FQNEAQ in the germline V gene (reference sequence). The CDR3 region is CASSPAGGQLSSYEQYF. DNA of the CDR3: TGTGCCAGCAGCCCGGCCGGGGGACAGTTAAGCTCCTACGAGCAGTACTTC.

The rearrangement links TRBV29-1 to TRBJ2-5; no clear D gene. The germline gives CDR1 SQVTM, CDR2 ANQGSEA. Trimming cost V 4 bases and J 4 bases, with 4 bases left between them. The CDR3 covers 10 residues. CDR3 residues: CSVVVETQYF. The CDR3 DNA follows: TGCAGCGTTGTTGTAGAGACCCAGTACTTC.